The 13 T cell receptor beta chains reported below all come from one sample, sequenced in a study of CD4 and CD8 cells across lung adenocarcinoma regions. TCRdb re-derived calls from the PCR reads in MiXCR, one entry per CDR3 protein. The sample has over 15,000 distinct CDR3 sequences, around 46% seen once. Sequenced: CD4+ T cells from the margin of a lung tumor. The receptors stem from a male donor with lung adenocarcinoma. The CD4 and CD8 labels of this study may be unreliable.

The chain is built from TRBV6-1 and TRBJ2-4, with D tentatively TRBD2 (7 bases). Germline V gives CDR1 MNHNS, CDR2 SASEGT. V was trimmed by 2 bases and J by 13 bases, leaving 33 bases between them. The CDR3 is made up of 19 amino acids. The CDR3 loop is CASSEFAGRGGRAKNTQYF. The CDR3 DNA sequence: TGTGCCAGCAGTGAATTCGCGGGGAGGGGGGGCCGTGCCAAAAACACCCAGTACTTC.

The table lists this clonotype with many counts. The chain combines TRBV27 with TRBJ2-4; D call uncertain. The CDR3 sequence is 16 residues long. CDR1 and CDR2 (germline): MNHEY, SMNVEV (reference sequence). Trimming left V 4 bases short and J 1 base short, with 14 bases between. CDR3 in amino acids: CASSYPGGLAKNIQYF. The DNA for the CDR3 is TGTGCCAGCAGTTACCCGGGTGGGTTGGCCAAAAACATTCAGTACTTC.

Worth noting for this clonotype: Since a much larger clone is just one base distant, this may be a read error. The CDR3 nucleotides are TGTGCCAGCAGCTTACGGGCCGAGGTAGGGGCCTACAATGAGCAGTACTTC. This sequence encodes CASSLRAEVGAYNEQYF. The chain carries TRBV7-8 and TRBJ2-4, with a tentative D call TRBD1 (5 bases). The V and J ends lost 2 bases and 13 bases respectively, with 27 bases between them. CDR1 is SGHVS and CDR2 is FQNEAQ in the germline V gene. The CDR3 loop spans 17 amino acids.

Notes on this clonotype: At one boundary the junction diverges from the germline segment, which might be a read error. The chain is built from TRBV27 and TRBJ2-3, with 7 bases identical to TRBD2. Germline lookup yields CDR1 MNHEY and CDR2 SMNVEV (reference sequence). The CDR3 length is 17 residues. The CDR3 protein is CACSAGRGGSEQDTQYF. CDR3 bases: TGTGCCTGCAGTGCGGGCCGCGGGGGTTCTGAGCAAGATACGCAGTACTTT.

This clonotype came up many times. The chain uses TRBV6-4 and TRBJ2-5; 8 bases map to TRBD2. The end of the DNA fits TRBJ2-7 better, so the J call may be wrong. CDR1 MRHNA and CDR2 SNTAGT come from the germline V gene. The CDR3 consists of 16 residues. CDR3 coding DNA: TGTGCCAGCAACCTAATCTGGCGGGAGGCCCCTTACGAGCAGTACTTC. It specifies CASNLIWREAPYEQYF.

Many counts were recorded for this clonotype. This chain links TRBV6-1 with TRBJ2-5; no firm D call. Gene TRBJ2-7 matches the end of the DNA better, so the J call may be wrong. The CDR3 consists of 18 residues. Looked up from germline, CDR1 is MNHNS and CDR2 is SASEGT. Here the CDR3 reads CASSEALSRVRSHYEQYF. Written as DNA, the CDR3 is TGTGCCAGCAGTGAAGCGCTTTCAAGGGTTAGGTCCCACTACGAGCAGTACTTC.

Turning to this clonotype: The junction differs from germline at one of its ends, possibly a read error. CDR3 sequence reads: CASSEGGGGGRAKNIQYF. The CDR3 DNA is TGTGCGAGCAGTGAAGGGGGAGGGGGGGGACGAGCCAAAAACATTCAGTACTTC. The rearrangement joins TRBV6-1 to TRBJ2-5; D perhaps matches TRBD2 (7 bases). The J call may be wrong; the DNA end is better matched by TRBJ2-4. From germline, CDR1 is MNHNS and CDR2 SASEGT. The CDR3 is made up of 18 amino acids.

This clonotype is medium-sized. The J gene is TRBJ1-1, the V gene TRBV7-2, with D unresolved. There are 15 residues in the CDR3. CDR1 is SGHTA and CDR2 is FQGNSA in the germline V gene. With 3 bases removed from V and 3 bases from J, the gap between germline ends came to 14 bases. CDR3 sequence reads: CASSFHGRADTEAFF. Here the CDR3 DNA reads TGTGCCAGCAGCTTCCACGGACGGGCAGACACTGAAGCTTTCTTT.

The rearrangement joins TRBV18 to TRBJ2-5; D is ambiguous. Germline values: CDR1 KGHSH, CDR2 LQKENI. The length of the CDR3 is 13 residues. Trimming removed 2 bases from V and 5 bases from J, with 9 bases in between. In DNA form, the CDR3 reads TGTGCCAGCTCACCAGAGGCGTTCGAGACCCAGTACTTC. Its protein is CASSPEAFETQYF.

As concerns this clonotype: At one boundary the junction diverges from the germline segment, which might be a read error. The chain uses TRBV4-2 and TRBJ1-2, with TRBD1 as a possible D gene (6 bases). CDR3 size: 16 residues. Germline values: CDR1 LGHNA, CDR2 YNFKEQ. For the CDR3, the DNA is TGTGTCAGCAGCCAAGGCTCCGGTCAGGGGAGCTATGGCTACACCTTC. Translation gives CVSSQGSGQGSYGYTF.

This clonotype was detected only a few times. This rearrangement joins TRBV6-1 to TRBJ2-3; 8 nucleotides match TRBD2. The CDR3 loop spans 16 amino acids. With V trimmed by 1 base and J by 3 bases, 6 bases remained unmatched. Germline CDR1 reads MNHNS; CDR2 reads SASEGT. As DNA, the CDR3 is TGTGCCAGCAGTGAAGACACGGGAGGGGCGACAGATACGCAGTATTTT. Protein product: CASSEDTGGATDTQYF.

This clonotype was observed many times. The chain combines TRBV10-2 with TRBJ1-3, with D uncertain. Per germline, CDR1 WSHSY and CDR2 SAAADI. There are 15 residues in the CDR3. V was shortened by 3 bases and J by 4 bases, with 13 bases between the two germline ends. CDR3 nucleotides: TGCGCCAGCAGTGAAGGTTGGATGCGAGGAAACACCATATATTTT. This gives the protein CASSEGWMRGNTIYF.

V is TRBV6-1 and J is TRBJ2-1; 10 positions agree with TRBD1. The length of the CDR3 is 13 residues. Germline V gene sequence: CDR1 MNHNS, CDR2 SASEGT. V dropped 9 bases and J dropped 4; count of bases not matched to a gene: 3. For the CDR3, the DNA is TGTGCCAGTCAGGGACAGGGGTACAATGAGCAGTTCTTC. Translating gives CASQGQGYNEQFF.